These 15 T cell receptor beta chains share one sample of origin, sequenced in a study of blood T cell repertoires in COVID-19. TCRdb's copy holds only in-frame clones and misses some; the assay was immunoSEQ multiplex PCR. The sample comprises more than 110,000 clones, about four fifths of which are singletons, and 1.5% to 2% rests with the top ten. The sequenced sample consisted of PBMCs or T cells enriched from blood (not recorded which). Receptor source: a woman under 30 who had been exposed to COVID-19.

The table lists this clone with a few counts. The V call is TRBV6-2 or TRBV6-3, the J call TRBJ1-5; 7 nucleotides line up with TRBD1. CDR3 length: 17 residues. Germline V CDR1 and CDR2: MNHEY, SVGEGT. After removal of 2 bases from V and 3 bases from J, the junction contained 10 bases not matched to a gene. The CDR3 DNA reads TGTGCCAGCAGTTACAAGGACAGGCTGGAAGACAATCAGCCCCAGCATTTT. Translation gives CASSYKDRLEDNQPQHF.

The J gene is TRBJ1-5, the V gene TRBV28, with D tentatively TRBD1 (6 bases). The CDR3 extends over 16 amino acids. Germline CDR1 and CDR2: MDHEN and SYDVKM. Trimming left V 2 bases short and J 9 bases short, with 20 bases between. The CDR3 region has the DNA TGTGCCAGCAGTTTACGTCCTGGACAGAGGCCTAGGCCCCAGCATTTT. Translating it yields CASSLRPGQRPRPQHF.

The chain carries TRBV30 and TRBJ2-7; 8 nucleotides match TRBD1. The CDR3 has 14 residues. Germline V gene data show CDR1 as GTSNPN and CDR2 as SVGIG (reference sequence). Losses at the gene ends were 3 bases for V and 3 bases for J; bases not matched to a gene: 7. CDR3 sequence reads: CAWSRFTGGYEQYF. The CDR3 DNA follows: TGTGCCTGGAGCCGGTTTACAGGGGGCTACGAGCAGTACTTC.

The chain employs TRBV4-1 and TRBJ2-5; D unclear. V lost 1 base and J lost 1, with 13 bases in between. In germline, CDR1 is MGHRA, CDR2 YSYEKL. The CDR3 has 16 amino acids. This chain's CDR3 is CASSQVSRTIQETQYF. The DNA of the CDR3 is TGCGCCAGCAGCCAAGTTTCGCGAACGATCCAAGAGACCCAGTACTTC.

The chain couples TRBV5-6 to TRBJ2-3; 10 nucleotides align to TRBD2. The germline CDR1 and CDR2 sequences are SGHDT and YYEEEE. The CDR3 runs 15 residues. V was clipped by 4 bases and J by 0 bases; unmatched bases: 2. DNA for the CDR3: TGTGCCAGCAGCCCACTAGCGGGGAGCACAGATACGCAGTATTTT. It specifies CASSPLAGSTDTQYF. The entire variable domain, with the rest obtained from reference TRBV5-6 and TRBJ2-3, is as follows: DAGVTQSPTHLIKTRGQQVTLRCSPKSGHDTVSWYQQALGQGPQFIFQYYEEEERQRGNFPDRFSGHQFPNYSSELNVNALLLGDSALYLCASSPLAGSTDTQYFGPGTRLTVL.

This chain uses TRBV7-9 with TRBJ1-2, with 8 bases that match TRBD1. CDR3 length equals 15 residues. The trim removed 5 bases at V and 1 base at J, leaving 6 bases unmatched. CDR1 SEHNR and CDR2 FQNEAQ come from the germline V gene (reference sequence). Here the CDR3 reads CASSPRTGINYGYTF. The CDR3 coding sequence is TGTGCCAGCAGCCCCCGGACAGGGATTAACTATGGCTACACCTTC.

The J gene is TRBJ2-7, the V gene TRBV3-1 (or the pseudogene TRBV3-2); 9 bases line up with TRBD1. V lost 2 bases, J lost 5 bases, and 7 bases stayed unmatched. CDR1 and CDR2 from the germline V gene are LGHDT and YNNKEL (reference sequence). The CDR3 is 15 amino acids. The CDR3 protein is CASSQMTGGADEQYF. CDR3 DNA: TGTGCCAGCAGCCAAATGACAGGGGGTGCCGACGAGCAGTACTTC.

The V call is TRBV7-2, the J call TRBJ1-6; 11 bases map to TRBD1. The germline V gene has CDR1 SGHTA and CDR2 FQGNSA. V lost 4 bases to trimming and J lost 7 bases; unmatched junction nucleotides: 3. The CDR3 loop spans 15 amino acids. CDR3 loop: CASSWGTGGNSPLHF. The CDR3 bases are TGTGCCAGCAGCTGGGGGACAGGGGGGAATTCACCCCTCCACTTT.

The rearrangement joins TRBV10-2 to TRBJ1-5; D is unresolved. Germline V gene sequence: CDR1 WSHSY, CDR2 SAAADI. Trimming stripped 5 bases from V and 6 bases from J, with 8 bases between. The CDR3 has 12 amino acids. The CDR3, as DNA: TGCGCCAGCAGTTTCAACACTCAGCCCCAGCATTTT. Translating gives CASSFNTQPQHF.

The chain links TRBV7-8 to TRBJ1-1; no reliable D call. The CDR3 extends over 14 amino acids. V lost 3 bases and J lost 4, with 12 bases in between. CDR1 SGHVS and CDR2 FQNEAQ come from the germline V gene. CDR3 DNA: TGTGCCAGCAGCTTGGCGGGAAAGGGCACTGAAGCTTTCTTT. This codes for CASSLAGKGTEAFF.

In its sample, this clone was seen a few times. The genes are TRBV6-4 and TRBJ1-5; no definite D call. Trimming cost V 2 bases and J 2 bases, with 16 bases left between them. There are 17 residues in the CDR3. Germline V gives CDR1 MRHNA, CDR2 SNTAGT. CDR3 bases: TGTGCCAGCAGTGACGGTATCCCAGGCGTGGGCAATCAGCCCCAGCATTTT. Amino acids: CASSDGIPGVGNQPQHF.

V gene TRBV7-2 combines with J gene TRBJ1-5, with 7 bases lining up with TRBD1. This CDR3 region has 15 residues. V trimming: 3 bases; J trimming: 6 bases; junction bases outside the gene matches: 8. CDR1 SGHTA and CDR2 FQGNSA come from the germline V gene. The CDR3 sequence: CASSFRQGQGQPQHF. For the CDR3, the DNA is TGTGCCAGCAGCTTCCGACAGGGTCAGGGTCAGCCCCAGCATTTT.

The V gene is TRBV28, the J gene TRBJ2-7; TRBD1 aligns across 8 bases. The V segment lost 7 bases and the J segment 3 bases; nucleotides outside the gene matches: 14. Germline CDR1 is MDHEN and CDR2 is SYDVKM. CDR3 length equals 16 residues. The CDR3 coding sequence is TGTGCCAGCACCCCCAACGGGGCAGGGGGCCTCTACGAGCAGTACTTC. Protein sequence: CASTPNGAGGLYEQYF.

V usage is TRBV27 and J usage is TRBJ2-7; 10 nucleotides match TRBD2. Germline V CDR1 and CDR2: MNHEY, SMNVEV (reference sequence). The junction had 3 bases not matched to a gene; V was cut back by 3 bases and J by 1 base. The CDR3 consists of 15 residues. The CDR3 DNA sequence: TGTGCCAGCAGTTTGTCAGCGGGAGGGTCCTACGAGCAGTACTTC. It translates to CASSLSAGGSYEQYF.

V usage is TRBV5-6 and J usage is TRBJ2-1; D perhaps matches TRBD2 (5 bases). The CDR3 runs to 16 residues. Germline assignment: CDR1 SGHDT and CDR2 YYEEEE. Trimming took off 2 bases at V and 3 bases at J, with 15 bases between the two ends. CDR3 residues: CASSFYASLYYNEQFF. The CDR3 coding sequence is TGTGCCAGCAGCTTTTACGCTAGCTTATACTACAATGAGCAGTTCTTC.